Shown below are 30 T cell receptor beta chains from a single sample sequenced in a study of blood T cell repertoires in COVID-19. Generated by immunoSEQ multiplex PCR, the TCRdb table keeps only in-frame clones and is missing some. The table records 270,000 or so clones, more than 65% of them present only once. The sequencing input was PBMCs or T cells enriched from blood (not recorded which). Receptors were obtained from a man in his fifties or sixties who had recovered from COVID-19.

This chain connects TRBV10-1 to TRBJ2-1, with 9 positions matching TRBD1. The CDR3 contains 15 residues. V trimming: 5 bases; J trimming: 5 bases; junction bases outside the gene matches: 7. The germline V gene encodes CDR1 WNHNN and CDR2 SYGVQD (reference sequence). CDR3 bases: TGCGCCAGCAGTCCGACCGGGACAGGGAACAATGAGCAGTTCTTC. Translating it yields CASSPTGTGNNEQFF.

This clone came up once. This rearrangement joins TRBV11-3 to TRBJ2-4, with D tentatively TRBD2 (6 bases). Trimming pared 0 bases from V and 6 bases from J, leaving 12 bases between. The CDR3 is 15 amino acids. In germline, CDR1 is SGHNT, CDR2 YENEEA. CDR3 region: CASSLDQRVGNIQYF. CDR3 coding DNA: TGTGCCAGCAGCTTAGACCAGCGGGTCGGAAACATTCAGTACTTC.

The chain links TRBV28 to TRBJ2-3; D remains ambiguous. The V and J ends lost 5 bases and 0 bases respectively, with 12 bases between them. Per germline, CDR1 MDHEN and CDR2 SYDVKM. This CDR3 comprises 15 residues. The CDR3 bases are TGTGCCAGCAGTCCTAGGTCTCCTAGCACAGATACGCAGTATTTT. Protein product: CASSPRSPSTDTQYF.

The DNA for the CDR3 is TGTGCCACGGGGACTAGCGGATACAATGAGCAGTTCTTC. Translated, it gives CATGTSGYNEQFF. V is TRBV24-1 and J is TRBJ2-1; 11 bases map to TRBD2. Trimming took 10 bases from V and 4 from J; bases not matched to a gene: 2. Germline V gene data show CDR1 as KGHDR and CDR2 as SFDVKD. This CDR3 region has 13 residues.

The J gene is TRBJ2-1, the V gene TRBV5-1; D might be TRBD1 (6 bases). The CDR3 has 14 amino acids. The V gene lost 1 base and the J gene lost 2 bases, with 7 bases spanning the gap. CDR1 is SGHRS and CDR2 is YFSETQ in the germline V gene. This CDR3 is CASSLRQAYNEQFF. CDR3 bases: TGCGCCAGCAGCTTGAGACAGGCCTACAATGAGCAGTTCTTC.

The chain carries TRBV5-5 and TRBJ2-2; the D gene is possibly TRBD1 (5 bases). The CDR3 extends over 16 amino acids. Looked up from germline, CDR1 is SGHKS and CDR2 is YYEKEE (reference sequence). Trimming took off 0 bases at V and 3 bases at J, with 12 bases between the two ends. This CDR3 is CASSLVGQGYTGELFF. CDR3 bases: TGTGCCAGCAGCTTGGTGGGGCAAGGCTACACCGGGGAGCTGTTTTTT.

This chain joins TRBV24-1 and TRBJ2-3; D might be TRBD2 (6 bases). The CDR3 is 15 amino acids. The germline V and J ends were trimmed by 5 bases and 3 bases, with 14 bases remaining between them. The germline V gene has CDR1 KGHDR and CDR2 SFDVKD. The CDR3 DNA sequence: TGTGCCACCAGTGGGCGGGGTAGCTCGACAGATACGCAGTATTTT. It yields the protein CATSGRGSSTDTQYF.

CDR3 bases: TGTGCCAGCTCATCCTCGTCGGGGGGTGAAGCTTTCTTT. Translating gives CASSSSSGGEAFF. The J gene is TRBJ1-1, the V gene TRBV18, with D possibly TRBD1 on 5 matching bases. The CDR3 has 13 amino acids. Per the germline V gene, CDR1 is KGHSH and CDR2 is LQKENI. The germline V and J ends were trimmed by 5 bases and 7 bases, with 14 bases remaining between them.

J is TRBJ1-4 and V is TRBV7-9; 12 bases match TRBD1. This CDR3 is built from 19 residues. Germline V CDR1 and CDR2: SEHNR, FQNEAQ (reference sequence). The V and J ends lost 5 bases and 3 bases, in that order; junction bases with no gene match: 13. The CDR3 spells CASSPSGTGGVYANEKLFF. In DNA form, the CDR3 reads TGTGCCAGCAGCCCATCCGGGACAGGGGGCGTCTATGCTAATGAAAAACTGTTTTTT.

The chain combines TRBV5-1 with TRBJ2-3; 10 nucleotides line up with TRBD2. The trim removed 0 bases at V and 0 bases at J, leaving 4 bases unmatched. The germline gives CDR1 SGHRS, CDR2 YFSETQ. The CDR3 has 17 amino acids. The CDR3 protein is CASSLGVAGGSTDTQYF. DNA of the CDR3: TGCGCCAGCAGCTTGGGGGTAGCGGGAGGTAGCACAGATACGCAGTATTTT.

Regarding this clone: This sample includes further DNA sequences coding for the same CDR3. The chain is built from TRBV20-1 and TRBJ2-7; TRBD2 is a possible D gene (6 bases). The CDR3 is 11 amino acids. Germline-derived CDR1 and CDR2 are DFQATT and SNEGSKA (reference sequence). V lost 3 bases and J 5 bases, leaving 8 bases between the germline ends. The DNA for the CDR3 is TGCAGTGCTAGGAGCGGGCACGAGCAGTACTTC. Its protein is CSARSGHEQYF.

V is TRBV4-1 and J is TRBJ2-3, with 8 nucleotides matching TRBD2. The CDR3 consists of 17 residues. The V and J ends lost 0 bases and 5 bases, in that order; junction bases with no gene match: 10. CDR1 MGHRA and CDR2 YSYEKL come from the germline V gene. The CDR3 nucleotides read TGCGCCAGCAGCCAAGATTCCGGGGGGGCCCGGGGAGATACGCAGTATTTT. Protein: CASSQDSGGARGDTQYF.

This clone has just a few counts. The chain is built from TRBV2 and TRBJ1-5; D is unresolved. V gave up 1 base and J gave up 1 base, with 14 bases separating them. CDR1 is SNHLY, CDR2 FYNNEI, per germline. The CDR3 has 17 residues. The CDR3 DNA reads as TGTGCCAGCAGTGAAGAGACTGCCAGATTGAGCAATCAGCCCCAGCATTTT. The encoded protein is CASSEETARLSNQPQHF.

This CDR3 is CASSLWGGPNTGELFF. DNA of the CDR3: TGTGCCAGCAGCCTTTGGGGGGGTCCGAACACCGGGGAGCTGTTTTTT. This rearrangement joins TRBV27 to TRBJ2-2; 7 nucleotides line up with TRBD2. There are 16 residues in the CDR3. Germline CDR1 and CDR2: MNHEY and SMNVEV (reference sequence). After removal of 6 bases from V and 0 bases from J, the junction contained 7 bases not matched to a gene.

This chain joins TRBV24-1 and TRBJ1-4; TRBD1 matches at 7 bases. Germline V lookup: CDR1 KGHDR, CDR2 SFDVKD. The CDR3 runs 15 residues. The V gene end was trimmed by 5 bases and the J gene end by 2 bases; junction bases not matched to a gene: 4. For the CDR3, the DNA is TGTGCCACCAGTGCCCCAGGGGGTACTAATGAAAAACTGTTTTTT. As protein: CATSAPGGTNEKLFF.

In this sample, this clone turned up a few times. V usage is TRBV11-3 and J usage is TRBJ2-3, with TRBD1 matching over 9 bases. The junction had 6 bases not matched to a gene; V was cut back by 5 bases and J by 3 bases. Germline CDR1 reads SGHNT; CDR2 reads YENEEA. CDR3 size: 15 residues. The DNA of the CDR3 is TGTGCCAGCAGCCAAGGGACAGGGTTTACAGATACGCAGTATTTT. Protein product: CASSQGTGFTDTQYF.

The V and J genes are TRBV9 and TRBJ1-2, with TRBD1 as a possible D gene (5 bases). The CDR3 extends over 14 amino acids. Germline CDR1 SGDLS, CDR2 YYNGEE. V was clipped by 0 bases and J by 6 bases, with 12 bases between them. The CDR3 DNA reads TGTGCCAGCAGCGTAGATGGCAGGGTGAATGGCTACACCTTC. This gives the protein CASSVDGRVNGYTF.

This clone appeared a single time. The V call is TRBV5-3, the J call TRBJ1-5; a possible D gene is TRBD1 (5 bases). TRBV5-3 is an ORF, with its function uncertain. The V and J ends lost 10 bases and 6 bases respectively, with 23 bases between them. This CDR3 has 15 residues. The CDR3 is CAHNRTEGLGQPQHF. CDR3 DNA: TGTGCCCACAACAGGACGGAGGGATTGGGTCAGCCCCAGCATTTT.

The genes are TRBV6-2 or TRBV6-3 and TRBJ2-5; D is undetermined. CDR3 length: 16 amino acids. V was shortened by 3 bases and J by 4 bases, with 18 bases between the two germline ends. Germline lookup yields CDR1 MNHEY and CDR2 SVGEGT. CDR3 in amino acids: CASSYFVSLTGETQYF. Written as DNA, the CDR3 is TGTGCCAGCAGTTATTTCGTCTCCCTAACGGGAGAGACCCAGTACTTC.

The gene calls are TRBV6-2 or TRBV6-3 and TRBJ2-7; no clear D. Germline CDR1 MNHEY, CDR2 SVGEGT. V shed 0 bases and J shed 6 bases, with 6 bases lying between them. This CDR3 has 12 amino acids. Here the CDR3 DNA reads TGTGCCAGCAGTTACTCGAGTCTCGAGCAGTACTTC. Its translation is CASSYSSLEQYF.

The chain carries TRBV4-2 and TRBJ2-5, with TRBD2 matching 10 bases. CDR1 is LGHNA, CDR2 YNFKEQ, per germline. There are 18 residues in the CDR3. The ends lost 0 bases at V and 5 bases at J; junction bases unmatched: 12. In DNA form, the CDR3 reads TGTGCCAGCAGCCAAGATCAACTAGCGGGAAAAGGCTGGGAGACCCAGTACTTC. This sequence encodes CASSQDQLAGKGWETQYF.

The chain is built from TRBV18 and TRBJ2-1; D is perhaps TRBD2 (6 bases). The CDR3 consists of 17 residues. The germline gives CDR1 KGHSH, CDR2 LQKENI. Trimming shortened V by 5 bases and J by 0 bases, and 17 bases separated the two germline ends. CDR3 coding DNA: TGTGCCAGCTCATATTGGGGGGAGATTAGCTCCTACAATGAGCAGTTCTTC. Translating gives CASSYWGEISSYNEQFF.

For the CDR3, the DNA is TGTGCCAGCAGCATGGAGGGACAGGGAATATCCGAGCAGTACTTC. Residues: CASSMEGQGISEQYF. V usage is TRBV7-2 and J usage is TRBJ2-7; 9 bases are shared with TRBD1. The CDR3 totals 15 residues. CDR1 SGHTA and CDR2 FQGNSA come from the germline V gene. V shed 5 bases and J 6 bases; nucleotides not matched to a gene: 11.

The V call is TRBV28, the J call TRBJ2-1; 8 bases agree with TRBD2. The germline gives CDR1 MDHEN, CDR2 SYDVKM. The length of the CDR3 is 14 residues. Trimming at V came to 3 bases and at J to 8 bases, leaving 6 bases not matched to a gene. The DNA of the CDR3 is TGTGCCAGCAGTTTTAGACTAGCGATCGATGAGCAGTTCTTC. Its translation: CASSFRLAIDEQFF.

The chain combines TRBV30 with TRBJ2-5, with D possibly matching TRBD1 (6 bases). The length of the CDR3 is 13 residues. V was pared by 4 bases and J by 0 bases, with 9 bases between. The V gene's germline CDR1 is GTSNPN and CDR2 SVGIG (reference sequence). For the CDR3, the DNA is TGTGCCTGGAACAGGGTGTACCAAGAGACCCAGTACTTC. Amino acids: CAWNRVYQETQYF. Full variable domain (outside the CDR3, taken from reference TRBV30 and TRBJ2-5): SQTIHQWPATLVQPVGSPLSLECTVEGTSNPNLYWYRQAAGRGLQLLFYSVGIGQISSEVPQNLSASRPQDRQFILSSKKLLLSDSGFYLCAWNRVYQETQYFGPGTRLLVL.

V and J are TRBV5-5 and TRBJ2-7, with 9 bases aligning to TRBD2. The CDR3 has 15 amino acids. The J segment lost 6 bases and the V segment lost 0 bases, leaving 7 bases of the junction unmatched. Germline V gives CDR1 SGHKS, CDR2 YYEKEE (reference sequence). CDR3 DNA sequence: TGTGCCAGCAGCTTGGTGTTGGCGGGAGGGGGCGAGCAGTACTTC. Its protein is CASSLVLAGGGEQYF. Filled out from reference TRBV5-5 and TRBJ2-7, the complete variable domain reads DAGVTQSPTHLIKTRGQQVTLRCSPISGHKSVSWYQQVLGQGPQFIFQYYEKEERGRGNFPDRFSARQFPNYSSELNVNALLLGDSALYLCASSLVLAGGGEQYFGPGTRLTVT.

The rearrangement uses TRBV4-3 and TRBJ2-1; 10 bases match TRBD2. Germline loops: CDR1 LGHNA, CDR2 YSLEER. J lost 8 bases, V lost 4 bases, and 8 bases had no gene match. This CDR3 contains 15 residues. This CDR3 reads CASSPSGRAGDEQFF. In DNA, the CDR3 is TGCGCCAGCAGCCCGAGCGGGAGGGCCGGGGATGAGCAGTTCTTC.

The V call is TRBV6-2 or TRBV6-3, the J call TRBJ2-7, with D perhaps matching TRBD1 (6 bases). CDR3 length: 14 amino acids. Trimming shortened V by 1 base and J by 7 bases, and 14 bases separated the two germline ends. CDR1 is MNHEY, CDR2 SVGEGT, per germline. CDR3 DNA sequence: TGTGCCAGCAGTTACTTGGGGGCCGGGGAAGAGCAGTACTTC. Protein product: CASSYLGAGEEQYF.

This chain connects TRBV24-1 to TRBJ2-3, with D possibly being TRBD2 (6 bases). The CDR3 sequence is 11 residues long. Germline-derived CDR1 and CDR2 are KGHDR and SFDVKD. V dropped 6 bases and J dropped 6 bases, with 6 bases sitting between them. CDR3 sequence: CATSRGDTQYF. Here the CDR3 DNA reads TGTGCCACCAGTCGGGGGGATACGCAGTATTTT.

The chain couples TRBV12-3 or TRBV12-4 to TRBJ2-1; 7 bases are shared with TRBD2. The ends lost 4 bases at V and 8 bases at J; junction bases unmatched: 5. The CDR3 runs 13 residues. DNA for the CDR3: TGTGCCAGCAGTTCCACTAGCGCCCATGAGCAGTTCTTC. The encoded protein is CASSSTSAHEQFF.